Listed below are T cell receptor beta chains from one sample, sequenced in a study of cytomegalovirus exposure and HLA in healthy donors. TCRdb keeps only in-frame clones here, not all; method: immunoSEQ multiplex PCR. Among roughly 180,000 clones listed, about 89% were seen once. Sequenced sample: PBMCs. The receptor source for this set is a man aged 25-40 years in good health and CMV-seropositive. Both conserved end residues are part of each CDR3. The D gene is left open where the match is weak. Clone size is shown for a subset of rows, as once, few, many or a class of expanded clone.

d_gene | j_gene | v_gene | abundance | CDR3nt | CDR3aa
- | TRBJ1-6 | TRBV10-1 | - | TGCGCCAGCAGCTGTGAGGGACGGCAGAATTCACCCCTCCACTTT | CASSCEGRQNSPLHF
- | TRBJ1-2 | TRBV5-8 | - | TGTGCCAGCAGCCGGCGCCGGGGGGGAGGGTATGGCTACACCTTC | CASSRRRGGGYGYTF
- | TRBJ2-7 | TRBV6-5 | - | TGTGCCAGCAGTTCAGGGCAATACTACGAGCAGTACTTC | CASSSGQYYEQYF
- | TRBJ1-6 | TRBV2 | - | TGTGCCAGCAGTGCTGGGGGGAGGGGTTCACCCCTCCACTTT | CASSAGGRGSPLHF
- | TRBJ1-5 | TRBV6-1 | once | TGTGCCAGCAATGACCGAAGGGGCAATCAGCCCCAGCATTTT | CASNDRRGNQPQHF
- | TRBJ1-5 | TRBV4-3 | - | TGCGCCAGCAGCCAAGATCTCAGGGTGGCACCCCAGCATTTT | CASSQDLRVAPQHF
TRBD2 | TRBJ2-5 | TRBV5-4 | - | TGTGCCAGCAGCCCCCCCCCTAGCGGGGGGGCCAGGGAGACCCAGTACTTC | CASSPPPSGGARETQYF
- | TRBJ2-7 | TRBV27 | - | TGTGCCAGCAGTTTAGCCTCCGGGACACCGTCCTACGAGCAGTACTTC | CASSLASGTPSYEQYF
- | TRBJ1-5 | TRBV28 | - | TGTGCCAGCAGTAACAGGCAGGATCAGCCCCAGCATTTT | CASSNRQDQPQHF
TRBD2 | TRBJ2-7 | TRBV25-1 | - | TGTGCCAGCAGTGAATTTGAGCGGGAGATCAGCGAGCAGTACTTC | CASSEFEREISEQYF
- | TRBJ2-7 | TRBV20-1 | few | TGCAGTGCTATCTCACCTAACGAGCAGTACTTC | CSAISPNEQYF